The 10 T cell receptor beta chains below come from one sample, sequenced in a study of control samples from healthy donors and cancer patients. Sequenced by immunoSEQ multiplex PCR; TCRdb stores in-frame clones only, minus some. This table has about 410,000 clones, 75% to 95% appearing once. Specimen: PBMCs. These receptors were taken from a man between 35 and 55 years old with head and neck cancer.

This clone was seen just once. V is TRBV11-2 and J is TRBJ2-2; D tentatively fits TRBD1 or TRBD2 (6 bases each). The V gene lost 4 bases and the J gene lost 6 bases, with 15 bases spanning the gap. Germline V lookup: CDR1 SGHAT, CDR2 FQNNGV. This CDR3 has 15 amino acids. The CDR3 loop is CASSWAGGGPGELFF. In nucleotides, the CDR3 is TGTGCCAGCAGCTGGGCCGGGGGCGGCCCCGGGGAGCTGTTTTTT. Full variable domain (outside the CDR3, taken from reference TRBV11-2 and TRBJ2-2): EAGVAQSPRYKIIEKRQSVAFWCNPISGHATLYWYQQILGQGPKLLIQFQNNGVVDDSQLPKDRFSAERLKGVDSTLKIQPAKLEDSAVYLCASSWAGGGPGELFFGEGSRLTVL.

The rearrangement joins TRBV9 to TRBJ2-4; 7 bases fit TRBD1. Germline CDR1 and CDR2: SGDLS and YYNGEE. V dropped 3 bases and J dropped 1; count of bases not matched to a gene: 25. The CDR3 has 22 residues. The CDR3 sequence: CASSAQATGQAALQRAKNIQYF. CDR3 nucleotide sequence: TGTGCCAGCAGCGCTCAGGCTACTGGACAGGCTGCCTTGCAACGGGCCAAAAACATTCAGTACTTC.

This clone was counted between two and nine times. The chain is built from TRBV11-3 and TRBJ1-1; tentative D call: TRBD1 (6 bases). CDR1 SGHNT and CDR2 YENEEA come from the germline V gene. The CDR3 covers 14 residues. V lost 2 bases to trimming and J lost 3 bases, with 10 bases between them. The CDR3 loop is CASSLHAGDTEAFF. Written as DNA, the CDR3 is TGTGCCAGCAGCTTACATGCAGGGGACACTGAAGCTTTCTTT.

V usage is TRBV29-1 and J usage is TRBJ2-7, with 13 bases fitting TRBD2. This CDR3 region has 13 residues. V lost 7 bases and J lost 3; bases outside the gene matches: 3. Germline V lookup: CDR1 SQVTM, CDR2 ANQGSEA. The CDR3 DNA sequence: TGCAGCGCCGGACTAGCGGGAGTCTACGAGCAGTACTTC. It encodes CSAGLAGVYEQYF.

At least ten counts were recorded for this clone. The genes are TRBV3-1 (or the pseudogene TRBV3-2) and TRBJ1-1, with 7 nucleotides matching TRBD1. Trimming cost V 3 bases and J 0 bases; bases outside gene matches: 4. Germline V CDR1 and CDR2: LGHDT, YNNKEL (reference sequence). CDR3 length equals 15 residues. In nucleotides, the CDR3 is TGTGCCAGCAGCCAGACAGGGATTTTGAACACTGAAGCTTTCTTT. Translating it yields CASSQTGILNTEAFF.

The table lists this clone with a count of one. The V and J genes are TRBV4-1 and TRBJ2-5, with TRBD2 matching over 8 bases. The ends lost 0 bases at V and 4 bases at J; junction bases unmatched: 7. The CDR3 is 16 residues long. CDR1 and CDR2 from the germline V gene are MGHRA and YSYEKL. CDR3 region: CASSQDPGGPSETQYF. In DNA form, the CDR3 reads TGCGCCAGCAGCCAAGATCCGGGAGGGCCGTCAGAGACCCAGTACTTC.

The chain uses TRBV2 and TRBJ2-5; D tentatively reads TRBD1 or TRBD2 (5 bases each). Germline V CDR1 and CDR2: SNHLY, FYNNEI. V dropped 10 bases and J dropped 3 bases, with 15 bases sitting between them. The CDR3 totals 13 residues. CDR3 loop: CATNSGREETQYF. The CDR3 DNA reads as TGTGCCACCAATTCAGGGCGGGAAGAGACCCAGTACTTC.

V and J are TRBV25-1 and TRBJ2-5; no clear D. The CDR3 contains 15 residues. V was pared by 3 bases and J by 5 bases, with 16 bases between. Germline CDR1 is MGHDK and CDR2 is SYGVNS. Here the CDR3 DNA reads TGTGCCAGCAGTGATTACCAACGGCGCTTGGAGACCCAGTACTTC. Residues: CASSDYQRRLETQYF. Variable domain in full (rest from reference TRBV25-1 and TRBJ2-5): EADIYQTPRYLVIGTGKKITLECSQTMGHDKMYWYQQDPGMELHLIHYSYGVNSTEKGDLSSESTVSRIRTEHFPLTLESARPSHTSQYLCASSDYQRRLETQYFGPGTRLLVL.

The V and J genes are TRBV19 and TRBJ1-3; tentative D call: TRBD1 (5 bases). Per germline, CDR1 LNHDA and CDR2 SQIVND (reference sequence). V was trimmed by 5 bases and J by 0 bases, leaving 26 bases between them. The CDR3 has 20 amino acids. Here the CDR3 reads CASSLKGATNGLHSGNTIYF. The CDR3 DNA reads TGTGCCAGTAGTCTCAAAGGGGCTACTAACGGACTCCACTCTGGAAACACCATATATTTT.

The gene calls are TRBV30 and TRBJ1-6, with D perhaps matching TRBD1 (6 bases). Trimming left V 7 bases short and J 0 bases short, with 10 bases between. Germline V gene data show CDR1 as GTSNPN and CDR2 as SVGIG (reference sequence). The CDR3 has 14 amino acids. CDR3 sequence reads: CAYRVSSYNSPLHF. CDR3 DNA: TGTGCCTACAGGGTCTCCTCCTATAATTCACCCCTCCACTTT.